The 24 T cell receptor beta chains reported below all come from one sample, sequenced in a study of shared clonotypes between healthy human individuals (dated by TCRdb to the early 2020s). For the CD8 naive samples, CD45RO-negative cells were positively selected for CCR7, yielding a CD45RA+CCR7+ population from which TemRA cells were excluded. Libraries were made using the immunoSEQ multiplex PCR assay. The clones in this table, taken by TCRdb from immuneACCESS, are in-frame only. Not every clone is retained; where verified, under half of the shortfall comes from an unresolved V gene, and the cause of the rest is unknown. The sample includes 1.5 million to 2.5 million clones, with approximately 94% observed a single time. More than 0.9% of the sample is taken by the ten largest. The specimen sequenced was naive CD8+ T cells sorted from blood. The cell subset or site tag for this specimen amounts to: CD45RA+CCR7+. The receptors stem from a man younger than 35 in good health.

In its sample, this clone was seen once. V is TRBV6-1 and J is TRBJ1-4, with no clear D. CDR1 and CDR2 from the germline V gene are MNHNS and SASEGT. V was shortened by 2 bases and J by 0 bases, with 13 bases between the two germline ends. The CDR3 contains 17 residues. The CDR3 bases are TGTGCCAGCAGTGAACACAATTTGTTCGCAACTAATGAAAAACTGTTTTTT. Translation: CASSEHNLFATNEKLFF.

CDR3 in DNA: TGTGCCTGGAGTGTACGAGGGGGATTCAATCAGCCCCAGCATTTT. Translation: CAWSVRGGFNQPQHF. J is TRBJ1-5 and V is TRBV30, with D possibly TRBD1 on 6 matching bases. This CDR3 comprises 15 residues. Germline V gene sequence: CDR1 GTSNPN, CDR2 SVGIG (reference sequence). V lost 0 bases and J 3 bases, leaving 12 bases between the germline ends.

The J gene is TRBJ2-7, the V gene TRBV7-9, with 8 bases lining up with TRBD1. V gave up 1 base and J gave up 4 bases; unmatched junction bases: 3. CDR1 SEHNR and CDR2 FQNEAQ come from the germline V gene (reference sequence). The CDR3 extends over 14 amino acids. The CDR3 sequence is CASSLVRTGYEQYF. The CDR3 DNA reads TGTGCCAGCAGCTTAGTAAGGACAGGGTACGAGCAGTACTTC.

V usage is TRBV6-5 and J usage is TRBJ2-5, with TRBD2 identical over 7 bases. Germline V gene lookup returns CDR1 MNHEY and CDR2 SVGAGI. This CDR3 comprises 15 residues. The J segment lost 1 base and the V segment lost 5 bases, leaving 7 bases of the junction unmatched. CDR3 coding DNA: TGTGCCAGCAGTACAACTGCTAGCGGCCAAGAGACCCAGTACTTC. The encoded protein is CASSTTASGQETQYF.

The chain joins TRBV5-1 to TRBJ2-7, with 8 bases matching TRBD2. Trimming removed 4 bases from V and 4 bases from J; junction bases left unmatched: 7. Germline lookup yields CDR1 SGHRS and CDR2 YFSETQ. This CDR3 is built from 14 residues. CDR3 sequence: CASSRQREKYEQYF. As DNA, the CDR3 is TGCGCCAGCAGCCGGCAGCGGGAGAAGTACGAGCAGTACTTC.

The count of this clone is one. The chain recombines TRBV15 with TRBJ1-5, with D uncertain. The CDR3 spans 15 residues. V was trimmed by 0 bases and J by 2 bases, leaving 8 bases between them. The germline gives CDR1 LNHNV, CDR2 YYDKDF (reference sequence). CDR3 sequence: CATSREGLGNQPQHF. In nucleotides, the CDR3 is TGTGCCACCAGCAGAGAAGGGTTGGGCAATCAGCCCCAGCATTTT.

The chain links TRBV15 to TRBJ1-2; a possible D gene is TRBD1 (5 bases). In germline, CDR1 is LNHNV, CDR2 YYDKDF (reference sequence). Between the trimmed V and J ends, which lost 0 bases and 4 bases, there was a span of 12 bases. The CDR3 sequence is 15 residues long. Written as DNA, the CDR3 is TGTGCCACCAGCAGAGATTCGGGACCCAGCTATGGCTACACCTTC. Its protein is CATSRDSGPSYGYTF.

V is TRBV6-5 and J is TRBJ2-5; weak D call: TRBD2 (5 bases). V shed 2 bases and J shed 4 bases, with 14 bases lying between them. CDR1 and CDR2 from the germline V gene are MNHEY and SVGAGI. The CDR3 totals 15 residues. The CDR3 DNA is TGTGCCAGCAGTTACGGGTCGGGGTGGGGAGAGACCCAGTACTTC. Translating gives CASSYGSGWGETQYF.

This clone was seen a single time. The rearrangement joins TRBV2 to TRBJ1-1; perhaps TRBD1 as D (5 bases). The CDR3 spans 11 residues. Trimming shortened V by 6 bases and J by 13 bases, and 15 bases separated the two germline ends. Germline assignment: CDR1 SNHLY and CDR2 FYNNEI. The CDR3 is CASRLGTHGFF. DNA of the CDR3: TGTGCCAGCAGGCTGGGGACTCACGGTTTCTTT. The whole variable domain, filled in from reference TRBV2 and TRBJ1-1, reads EPEVTQTPSHQVTQMGQEVILRCVPISNHLYFYWYRQILGQKVEFLVSFYNNEISEKSEIFDDQFSVERPDGSNFTLKIRSTKLEDSAMYFCASRLGTHGFFGQGTRLTVV.

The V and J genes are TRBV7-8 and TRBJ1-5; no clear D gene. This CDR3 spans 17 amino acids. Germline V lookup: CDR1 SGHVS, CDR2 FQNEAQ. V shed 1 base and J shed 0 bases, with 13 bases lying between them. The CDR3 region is CASSLGSQRDSNQPQHF. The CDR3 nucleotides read TGTGCCAGCAGCTTAGGGTCGCAGAGGGATAGCAATCAGCCCCAGCATTTT.

The CDR3 bases are TGTGCAAGTCCCGATCCTTACGGCAGCTCCTACAATGAGCAGTTCTTC. Its protein is CASPDPYGSSYNEQFF. V is TRBV12-2 and J is TRBJ2-1. TRBV12-2 constitutes a pseudogene. This CDR3 is 16 amino acids long.

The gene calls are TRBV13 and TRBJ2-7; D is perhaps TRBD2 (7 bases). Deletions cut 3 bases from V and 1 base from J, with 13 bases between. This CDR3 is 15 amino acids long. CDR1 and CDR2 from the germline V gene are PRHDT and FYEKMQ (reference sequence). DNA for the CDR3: TGTGCCAGCAGCTTCGTGGGAGGGGGATCCTACGAGCAGTACTTC. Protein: CASSFVGGGSYEQYF.

Written as DNA, the CDR3 is TGTGCCAGTCAGGACAGCTCCTACGAGCAGTACTTC. Translated: CASQDSSYEQYF. J is TRBJ2-7 and V is TRBV27, with D tentatively TRBD1 (6 bases). Trimming shortened V by 9 bases and J by 0 bases, and 9 bases separated the two germline ends. Germline lookup yields CDR1 MNHEY and CDR2 SMNVEV (reference sequence). The CDR3 is made up of 12 amino acids.

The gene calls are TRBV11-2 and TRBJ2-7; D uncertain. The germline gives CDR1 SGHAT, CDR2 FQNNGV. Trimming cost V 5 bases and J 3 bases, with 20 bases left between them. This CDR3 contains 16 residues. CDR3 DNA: TGTGCCAGCAGCCCGATAGAAGAGAGAAGGTACTACGAGCAGTACTTC. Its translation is CASSPIEERRYYEQYF. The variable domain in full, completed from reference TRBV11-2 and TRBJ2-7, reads EAGVAQSPRYKIIEKRQSVAFWCNPISGHATLYWYQQILGQGPKLLIQFQNNGVVDDSQLPKDRFSAERLKGVDSTLKIQPAKLEDSAVYLCASSPIEERRYYEQYFGPGTRLTVT.

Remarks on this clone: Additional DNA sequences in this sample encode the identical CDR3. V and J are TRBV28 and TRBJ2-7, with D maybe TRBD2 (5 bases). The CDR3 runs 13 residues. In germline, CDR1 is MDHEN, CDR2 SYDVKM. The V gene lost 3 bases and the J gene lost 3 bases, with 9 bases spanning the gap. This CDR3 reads CASSFTGDYEQYF. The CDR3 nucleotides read TGTGCCAGCAGTTTTACCGGGGACTACGAGCAGTACTTC.

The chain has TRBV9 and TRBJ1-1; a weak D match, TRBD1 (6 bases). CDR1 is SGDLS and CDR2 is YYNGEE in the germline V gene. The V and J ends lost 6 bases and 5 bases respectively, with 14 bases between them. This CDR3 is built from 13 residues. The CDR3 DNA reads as TGTGCCAGCACCCCGGGGGCTTGGACTGAAGCTTTCTTT. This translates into CASTPGAWTEAFF.

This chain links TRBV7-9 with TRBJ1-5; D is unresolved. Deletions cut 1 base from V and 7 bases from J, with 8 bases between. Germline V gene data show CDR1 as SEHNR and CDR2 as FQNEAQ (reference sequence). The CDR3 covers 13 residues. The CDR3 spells CASSLGGIQPQHF. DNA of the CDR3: TGTGCCAGCAGCTTAGGAGGGATCCAGCCCCAGCATTTT.

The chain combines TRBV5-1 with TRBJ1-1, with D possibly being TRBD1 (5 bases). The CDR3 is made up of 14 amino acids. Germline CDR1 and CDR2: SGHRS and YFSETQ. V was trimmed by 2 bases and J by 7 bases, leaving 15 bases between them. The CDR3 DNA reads TGCGCCAGCAGCTTCAACCCCAGGGAAAGTGAAGCTTTCTTT. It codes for CASSFNPRESEAFF.

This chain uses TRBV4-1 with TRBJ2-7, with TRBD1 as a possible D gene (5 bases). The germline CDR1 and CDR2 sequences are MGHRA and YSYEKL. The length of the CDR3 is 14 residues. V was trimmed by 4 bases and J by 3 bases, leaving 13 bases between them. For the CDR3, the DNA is TGCGCCAGCAGCCCTAAACAGGCGATCTACGAGCAGTACTTC. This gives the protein CASSPKQAIYEQYF.

The CDR3 nucleotides are TGTGCCAGCAATTCCGGCGGCGATGGCTACACCTTC. Translation gives CASNSGGDGYTF. The rearrangement joins TRBV6-1 to TRBJ1-2; D is undetermined. From germline, CDR1 is MNHNS and CDR2 SASEGT. Trimming pared 7 bases from V and 6 bases from J, leaving 12 bases between. The CDR3 runs to 12 residues.

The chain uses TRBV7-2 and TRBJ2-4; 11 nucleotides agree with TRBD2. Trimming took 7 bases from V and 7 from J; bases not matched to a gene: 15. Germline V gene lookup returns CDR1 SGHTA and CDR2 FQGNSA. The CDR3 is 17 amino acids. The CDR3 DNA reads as TGTGCCAGCACCCCGGATGGGCTAGCGGGAGGCTGGAACATTCAGTACTTC. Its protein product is CASTPDGLAGGWNIQYF.

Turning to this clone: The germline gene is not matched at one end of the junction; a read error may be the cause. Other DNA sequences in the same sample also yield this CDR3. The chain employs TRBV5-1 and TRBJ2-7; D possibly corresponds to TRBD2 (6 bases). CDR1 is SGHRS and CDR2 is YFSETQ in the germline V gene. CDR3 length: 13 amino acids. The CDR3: CASSLGGGYEQYF. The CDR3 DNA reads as TGTGCCAGCAGCTTGGGAGGCGGATACGAGCAGTACTTC.

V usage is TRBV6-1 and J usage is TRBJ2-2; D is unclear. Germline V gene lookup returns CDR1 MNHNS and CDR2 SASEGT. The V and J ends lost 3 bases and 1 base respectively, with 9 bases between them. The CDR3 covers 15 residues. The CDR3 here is CASSDWTMNTGELFF. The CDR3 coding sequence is TGTGCCAGCAGTGACTGGACGATGAACACCGGGGAGCTGTTTTTT.

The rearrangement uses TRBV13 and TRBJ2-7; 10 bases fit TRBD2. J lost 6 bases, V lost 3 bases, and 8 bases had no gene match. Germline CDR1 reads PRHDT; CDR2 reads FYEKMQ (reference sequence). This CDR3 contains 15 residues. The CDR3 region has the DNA TGTGCCAGCAGCTTCCCTACTAGCGGGACCCGCGAGCAGTACTTC. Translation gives CASSFPTSGTREQYF. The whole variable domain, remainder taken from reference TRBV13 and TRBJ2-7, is AAGVIQSPRHLIKEKRETATLKCYPIPRHDTVYWYQQGPGQDPQFLISFYEKMQSDKGSIPDRFSAQQFSDYHSELNMSSLELGDSALYFCASSFPTSGTREQYFGPGTRLTVT.